A selection of T cell receptor beta chains follows, all from one sample in a study of early T cells in non-severe SARS-CoV-2 infection. From the 5' RACE reads, TCRdb called clonotypes with MiXCR, one entry per CDR3 protein. The repertoire holds about 29,000 distinct CDR3 sequences, approximately 5.4% seen once, with 10% to 13% in the top ten. The source material was whole blood. These receptors were collected from an adult who was a healthcare worker with PCR-confirmed SARS-CoV-2 infection or an uninfected control (not recorded which). Both conserved end residues are part of each CDR3. The D gene is left open where the match is weak. Clone size is not always given. Where it is, it says once, few, many or a class for expanded clones.

d_gene: TRBD1; j_gene: TRBJ2-3; v_gene: TRBV7-2; abundance: few; CDR3aa: CASSAGTGGVLDTQYF; CDR3nt: TGTGCCAGCAGCGCCGGGACAGGGGGCGTATTGGATACGCAGTATTTT
d_gene: -; j_gene: TRBJ2-1; v_gene: TRBV4-3; abundance: -; CDR3aa: CASSQASWGEQFF; CDR3nt: TGCGCCAGCAGCCAAGCTTCATGGGGTGAGCAGTTCTTC
d_gene: TRBD1; j_gene: TRBJ2-7; v_gene: TRBV29-1; abundance: many; CDR3aa: CSVEVDRGLYEQYF; CDR3nt: TGCAGCGTTGAAGTGGACAGGGGTCTCTACGAGCAGTACTTC
d_gene: TRBD2; j_gene: TRBJ2-3; v_gene: TRBV6-4; abundance: few; CDR3aa: CASSDSTSGGADTQYF; CDR3nt: TGTGCCAGCAGTGACTCGACTAGCGGAGGGGCAGATACGCAGTATTTT
d_gene: -; j_gene: TRBJ2-1; v_gene: TRBV9; abundance: few; CDR3aa: CASSVDVRSYNEQFF; CDR3nt: TGTGCCAGCAGCGTCGACGTCAGATCCTACAATGAGCAGTTCTTC
d_gene: -; j_gene: TRBJ2-1; v_gene: TRBV20-1; abundance: few; CDR3aa: CSAEAQSSYNEQFF; CDR3nt: TGCAGTGCCGAGGCGCAGAGCTCCTACAATGAGCAGTTCTTC
d_gene: -; j_gene: TRBJ1-1; v_gene: TRBV6-5; abundance: many; CDR3aa: CASKTEAGTEAFF; CDR3nt: TGTGCCAGCAAAACGGAGGCGGGAACTGAAGCTTTCTTT
d_gene: -; j_gene: TRBJ1-1; v_gene: TRBV19; abundance: many; CDR3aa: CASSSQGADRSEAFF; CDR3nt: TGTGCCAGTAGTTCCCAAGGTGCAGACAGGAGCGAAGCTTTCTTT
d_gene: TRBD2; j_gene: TRBJ2-7; v_gene: TRBV5-1; abundance: many; CDR3aa: CASSLISGATYEQYF; CDR3nt: TGCGCCAGCAGCTTGATAAGCGGGGCAACCTACGAGCAGTACTTC
d_gene: TRBD2; j_gene: TRBJ2-1; v_gene: TRBV20-1; abundance: many; CDR3aa: CSASTGLAGGISYNEQFF; CDR3nt: TGCAGTGCTAGTACTGGACTAGCGGGAGGAATCTCCTACAATGAGCAGTTCTTC
d_gene: -; j_gene: TRBJ2-3; v_gene: TRBV4-1; abundance: few; CDR3aa: CASSQANTDTQYF; CDR3nt: TGCGCCAGCAGCCAAGCGAACACAGATACGCAGTATTTT
d_gene: -; j_gene: TRBJ2-1; v_gene: TRBV20-1; abundance: many; CDR3aa: CSASRQGNEQFF; CDR3nt: TGCAGTGCTAGTCGGCAGGGCAATGAGCAGTTCTTC
d_gene: TRBD2; j_gene: TRBJ2-7; v_gene: TRBV10-2; abundance: many; CDR3aa: CASRDSGRAPHEQYF; CDR3nt: TGCGCCAGCAGGGATAGCGGGAGGGCCCCCCACGAGCAGTACTTC
d_gene: TRBD2; j_gene: TRBJ2-1; v_gene: TRBV27; abundance: many; CDR3aa: CASSLSSGGAHEQFF; CDR3nt: TGTGCCAGCAGTTTGAGTAGCGGGGGGGCCCATGAGCAGTTCTTC
d_gene: -; j_gene: TRBJ2-5; v_gene: TRBV18; abundance: many; CDR3aa: CASSGGEQETQYF; CDR3nt: TGTGCCAGCTCAGGTGGGGAACAAGAGACCCAGTACTTC
d_gene: -; j_gene: TRBJ1-1; v_gene: TRBV10-3; abundance: many; CDR3aa: CAITSPGRVEAFF; CDR3nt: TGTGCCATCACCTCTCCCGGGCGGGTTGAAGCTTTCTTT
d_gene: TRBD1; j_gene: TRBJ2-2; v_gene: TRBV6-1; abundance: few; CDR3aa: CASTAETGIRELFF; CDR3nt: TGTGCCAGCACTGCCGAGACAGGGATCCGGGAGCTGTTTTTT
d_gene: -; j_gene: TRBJ1-3; v_gene: TRBV7-9; abundance: many; CDR3aa: CAPRNGAGRHSGNTIYF; CDR3nt: TGTGCCCCCAGAAACGGGGCAGGACGTCACTCTGGAAACACCATATATTTT
d_gene: TRBD2; j_gene: TRBJ2-1; v_gene: TRBV6-4; abundance: many; CDR3aa: CASSEESGSPNEQFF; CDR3nt: TGTGCCAGCAGTGAAGAAAGCGGGAGTCCCAATGAGCAGTTCTTC
d_gene: -; j_gene: TRBJ1-4; v_gene: TRBV7-2; abundance: -; CDR3aa: CASSLESGRTNEKLFF; CDR3nt: TGTGCCAGCAGCTTAGAGAGTGGCAGAACTAATGAAAAACTGTTTTTT
d_gene: TRBD2; j_gene: TRBJ2-7; v_gene: TRBV19; abundance: few; CDR3aa: CASSIPANGRELILSYEQYF; CDR3nt: TGTGCCAGTAGTATACCCGCTAACGGGAGGGAGTTGATATTGTCCTACGAGCAGTACTTC
d_gene: TRBD1; j_gene: TRBJ1-5; v_gene: TRBV18; abundance: few; CDR3aa: CASSPTTWTGDSNQPQHF; CDR3nt: TGTGCCAGCTCTCCCACCACCTGGACAGGGGATAGCAATCAGCCCCAGCATTTT
d_gene: TRBD2; j_gene: TRBJ2-3; v_gene: TRBV11-2; abundance: many; CDR3aa: CASGPGLGTDTQYF; CDR3nt: TGTGCCAGCGGACCGGGACTAGGCACAGATACGCAGTATTTT
d_gene: -; j_gene: TRBJ2-7; v_gene: TRBV6-6; abundance: -; CDR3aa: CASTPAQLTYEQYF; CDR3nt: TGTGCCAGCACCCCGGCTCAGCTAACCTACGAGCAGTACTTC
d_gene: -; j_gene: TRBJ1-1; v_gene: TRBV11-2; abundance: many; CDR3aa: CASSLGAGTLRAFF; CDR3nt: TGTGCCAGCAGCTTAGGAGCAGGAACTTTAAGAGCTTTCTTT
d_gene: TRBD2; j_gene: TRBJ2-3; v_gene: TRBV7-9; abundance: many; CDR3aa: CASSLRAGGLYF; CDR3nt: TGTGCCAGCAGCTTGAGGGCGGGAGGGCTTTATTTT
d_gene: TRBD1; j_gene: TRBJ2-7; v_gene: TRBV7-2; abundance: few; CDR3aa: CASTWTGEKQYF; CDR3nt: TGTGCCAGCACCTGGACAGGGGAGAAGCAGTACTTC
d_gene: -; j_gene: TRBJ2-1; v_gene: TRBV20-1; abundance: -; CDR3aa: CSALEGEQFF; CDR3nt: TGCAGTGCTCTAGAGGGGGAGCAGTTCTTC
d_gene: TRBD1; j_gene: TRBJ2-7; v_gene: TRBV10-1; abundance: many; CDR3aa: CASSKGQGYEQYF; CDR3nt: TGCGCCAGCAGTAAGGGACAGGGGTACGAGCAGTACTTC
d_gene: -; j_gene: TRBJ2-6; v_gene: TRBV27; abundance: few; CDR3aa: CASSRTVGGGANVLTF; CDR3nt: TGTGCCAGCAGTCGGACGGTCGGCGGGGGGGCCAACGTCCTGACTTTC
d_gene: TRBD1; j_gene: TRBJ2-4; v_gene: TRBV15; abundance: few; CDR3aa: CATSSGTGWNIQYF; CDR3nt: TGTGCCACCAGCAGCGGGACAGGGTGGAACATTCAGTACTTC
d_gene: TRBD2; j_gene: TRBJ2-1; v_gene: TRBV4-1; abundance: few; CDR3aa: CASSQAGLAGDNEQFF; CDR3nt: TGCGCCAGCAGCCAAGCAGGACTAGCGGGAGACAATGAGCAGTTCTTC
d_gene: TRBD1; j_gene: TRBJ1-4; v_gene: TRBV7-9; abundance: medium-sized; CDR3aa: CASSSGQGGEKLFF; CDR3nt: TGTGCCAGCAGCTCCGGACAGGGAGGCGAAAAACTGTTTTTT
d_gene: TRBD1; j_gene: TRBJ1-1; v_gene: TRBV4-3; abundance: many; CDR3aa: CASSLSAQGGTEAFF; CDR3nt: TGCGCCAGCAGCCTCTCAGCGCAGGGGGGCACTGAAGCTTTCTTT
d_gene: -; j_gene: TRBJ2-2; v_gene: TRBV19; abundance: many; CDR3aa: CATTSQPNTGELFF; CDR3nt: TGTGCCACCACCTCCCAGCCGAACACCGGGGAGCTGTTTTTT
d_gene: -; j_gene: TRBJ2-7; v_gene: TRBV2; abundance: -; CDR3aa: CASRGDNYEQYF; CDR3nt: TGTGCCAGCAGGGGGGATAACTACGAGCAGTACTTC
d_gene: -; j_gene: TRBJ2-7; v_gene: TRBV6-1; abundance: many; CDR3aa: CASSEGSGRREQYF; CDR3nt: TGTGCCAGCAGTGAAGGTTCAGGGCGGCGCGAGCAGTACTTC
d_gene: -; j_gene: TRBJ2-3; v_gene: TRBV29-1; abundance: many; CDR3aa: CSTLIRTDTQYF; CDR3nt: TGCAGCACCCTGATCCGCACAGATACGCAGTATTTT
d_gene: -; j_gene: TRBJ2-5; v_gene: TRBV7-8; abundance: -; CDR3aa: CASTPRFGDQETQYF; CDR3nt: TGTGCCAGCACCCCAAGATTTGGTGACCAAGAGACCCAGTACTTC
d_gene: -; j_gene: TRBJ2-5; v_gene: TRBV7-2; abundance: many; CDR3aa: CASSLKLADQETQYF; CDR3nt: TGTGCCAGCAGCTTAAAACTAGCTGACCAAGAGACCCAGTACTTC
d_gene: -; j_gene: TRBJ2-1; v_gene: TRBV18; abundance: many; CDR3aa: CASSPQSSYNEQFF; CDR3nt: TGTGCCAGCTCCCCCCAGAGCTCCTACAATGAGCAGTTCTTC
d_gene: -; j_gene: TRBJ1-5; v_gene: TRBV11-2; abundance: few; CDR3aa: CASSLGLGGNQPQHF; CDR3nt: TGTGCCAGCAGCTTAGGACTGGGGGGCAATCAGCCCCAGCATTTT
d_gene: TRBD1; j_gene: TRBJ2-1; v_gene: TRBV7-6; abundance: -; CDR3aa: CASSLGGSGGFGDEQFF; CDR3nt: TGTGCCAGCAGCTTAGGAGGCTCAGGGGGCTTCGGCGATGAGCAGTTCTTC
d_gene: TRBD2; j_gene: TRBJ2-3; v_gene: TRBV7-9; abundance: -; CDR3aa: CASSAAGGADTQYF; CDR3nt: TGTGCCAGCAGCGCAGCGGGAGGGGCAGATACGCAGTATTTT
d_gene: TRBD1; j_gene: TRBJ2-1; v_gene: TRBV6-1; abundance: many; CDR3aa: CASSEFAGQGDNEQFF; CDR3nt: TGTGCCAGCAGTGAATTCGCGGGACAGGGAGACAATGAGCAGTTCTTC
d_gene: -; j_gene: TRBJ2-7; v_gene: TRBV6-2/TRBV6-3; abundance: many; CDR3aa: CASSLAQGAEQYF; CDR3nt: TGTGCCAGCAGTTTGGCCCAGGGCGCGGAGCAGTACTTC
d_gene: TRBD1; j_gene: TRBJ2-5; v_gene: TRBV2; abundance: many; CDR3aa: CASSAGTGQETQYF; CDR3nt: TGTGCCAGCAGTGCCGGGACAGGACAAGAGACCCAGTACTTC
d_gene: TRBD2; j_gene: TRBJ2-3; v_gene: TRBV19; abundance: many; CDR3aa: CASKMTGGSTDTQYF; CDR3nt: TGTGCCAGTAAGATGACGGGGGGGAGCACAGATACGCAGTATTTT
d_gene: -; j_gene: TRBJ2-7; v_gene: TRBV25-1; abundance: many; CDR3aa: CASSVASPGYEQYF; CDR3nt: TGTGCCAGCAGTGTCGCAAGCCCGGGCTACGAGCAGTACTTC
d_gene: TRBD1; j_gene: TRBJ1-1; v_gene: TRBV18; abundance: many; CDR3aa: CASSQNSGTAMNTEAFF; CDR3nt: TGTGCCAGCTCACAAAACTCCGGGACAGCGATGAACACTGAAGCTTTCTTT